This is a list of T cell receptor beta chains from one sample in a study of T-cell reconstitution after alpha-beta-depleted transplantation in children. TCRdb called the PCR reads again in MiXCR, with one record for every CDR3 protein. The table lists a few hundred thousand distinct CDR3 sequences, 27% of them singletons. The material was PBMCs, obtained before TCRalphabeta/CD19-depleted stem cell transplant. The receptors derive from a boy under two years old with Wiskott-Aldrich syndrome, due to receive a stem cell transplant. The CDR3 runs from the conserved cysteine through the conserved F or W. D genes are given only for firm matches. Clone size is shown for a subset of rows, as once, few, many or a class of expanded clone.

CDR3nt | CDR3aa | abundance | j_gene | d_gene | v_gene
TGTGCCAGCAGTCGACGTGGCGCGGCCTCTAGCACCGGGGAGCTGTTTTTT | CASSRRGAASSTGELFF | . | TRBJ2-2 | . | TRBV27
TGTGCCAGCAGCTTGTCTAGGGGGACCTACAATGAGCAGTTCTTC | CASSLSRGTYNEQFF | . | TRBJ2-1 | . | TRBV5-4
TGTGCCAGCAGCTTAGTTGGGGGGGCGAGCACTGAAGCTTTCTTT | CASSLVGGASTEAFF | few | TRBJ1-1 | . | TRBV7-8
TGTGCCAGTAGTATGATTCGCGGGAGAGTCACAGATACGCAGTATTTT | CASSMIRGRVTDTQYF | . | TRBJ2-3 | TRBD2 | TRBV19
TGCAGCGCCGTTAGCGGGGGCTCCTACAATGAGCAGTTCTTC | CSAVSGGSYNEQFF | few | TRBJ2-1 | TRBD2 | TRBV29-1
TGTGCCAGCAGCTCCGCCGGGACAGGGACTTACGAGCAGTACTTC | CASSSAGTGTYEQYF | . | TRBJ2-7 | TRBD1 | TRBV7-9
TGTGCCAGCAGACGCGGACTAACATCCTACGAGCAGTACTTC | CASRRGLTSYEQYF | . | TRBJ2-7 | . | TRBV6-1
TGCAGTGCTAGCCCGACCGCTCGACCCAATCAGCCCCAGCATTTT | CSASPTARPNQPQHF | . | TRBJ1-5 | . | TRBV20-1
TGTGCCTGGACCCCGGGGGGACCCGAAGCTTTCTTT | CAWTPGGPEAFF | . | TRBJ1-1 | . | TRBV30
TGCGCCAGCAGCTGGACCCTCCCCGGGGGTTACTCCTACGAGCAGTACTTC | CASSWTLPGGYSYEQYF | few | TRBJ2-7 | . | TRBV5-1
TGCAGTGCTAGGGACGGAAACGGCTACACCTTC | CSARDGNGYTF | few | TRBJ1-2 | . | TRBV20-1
TGCGCCAGCAGCCCAGCGGGACTAGCCCCCTTGCAGTTCTTC | CASSPAGLAPLQFF | few | TRBJ2-1 | TRBD2 | TRBV5-1
TGTGCCAGCAGCTTAGCTGGGGACAGAGGGGGTACCCAGCATTTT | CASSLAGDRGGTQHF | . | TRBJ1-5 | TRBD1 | TRBV7-2